Listed below are T cell receptor beta chains from one sample, sequenced in a study of OX40 agonist ivuxolimab in advanced cancers. Sequenced by immunoSEQ multiplex PCR; TCRdb stores in-frame clones only, minus some. The table records fewer than 80,000 clones, 85% of them present only once. The sequencing used CD4+ or CD8+ T cells sorted from blood, collected in a trial of the OX40 agonist ivuxolimab. These receptors were obtained from an adult with an advanced solid tumor such as melanoma, head and neck, liver or kidney cancer. The CDR3 runs from the conserved cysteine through the conserved F or W. The D gene is left open where the match is weak. The size of a clone is reported for some rows only, either as once, few or many, or as a class for expanded clones.

j_gene: TRBJ2-3
d_gene: TRBD1
v_gene: TRBV5-1
abundance: .
CDR3aa: CASTPGQDLDTQYF
CDR3nt: TGCGCCAGTACTCCGGGACAGGACTTAGATACGCAGTATTTT

j_gene: TRBJ2-7
d_gene: TRBD1
v_gene: TRBV27
abundance: .
CDR3aa: CASSSPTGGEFYHEQYF
CDR3nt: TGTGCCAGCAGTTCCCCCACAGGGGGCGAGTTCTACCACGAGCAGTACTTC

j_gene: TRBJ1-5
d_gene: .
v_gene: TRBV5-1
abundance: .
CDR3aa: CASSLDRGNQPQHF
CDR3nt: TGCGCCAGCAGCTTGGACCGGGGTAATCAGCCCCAGCATTTT

j_gene: TRBJ2-3
d_gene: TRBD2
v_gene: TRBV7-2
abundance: once
CDR3aa: CASSLGSSGGPTDTQYF
CDR3nt: TGTGCCAGCAGCTTAGGATCCTCGGGGGGTCCCACAGATACGCAGTATTTT

j_gene: TRBJ1-1
d_gene: .
v_gene: TRBV5-4
abundance: .
CDR3aa: CASSSDKGTEAFF
CDR3nt: TGTGCCAGCAGCTCTGATAAGGGGACTGAAGCTTTCTTT

j_gene: TRBJ2-1
d_gene: .
v_gene: TRBV30
abundance: .
CDR3aa: CAWHPYRGGEQFF
CDR3nt: TGTGCCTGGCACCCCTACAGGGGGGGTGAGCAGTTCTTC

j_gene: TRBJ2-1
d_gene: .
v_gene: TRBV5-1
abundance: .
CDR3aa: CASSLSTNTYNEQFF
CDR3nt: TGCGCCAGCAGCTTGAGTACTAACACCTACAATGAGCAGTTCTTC

j_gene: TRBJ2-5
d_gene: .
v_gene: TRBV7-9
abundance: .
CDR3aa: CASSLAAGPQETQYF
CDR3nt: TGTGCCAGCAGCTTAGCCGCGGGCCCGCAAGAGACCCAGTACTTC

j_gene: TRBJ1-2
d_gene: .
v_gene: TRBV15
abundance: .
CDR3aa: CATSIKTEANYGYTF
CDR3nt: TGTGCCACCAGCATTAAGACCGAAGCTAACTATGGCTACACCTTC

j_gene: TRBJ1-2
d_gene: .
v_gene: TRBV7-9
abundance: .
CDR3aa: CASSLQIAYGYTF
CDR3nt: TGTGCCAGCAGCTTACAGATCGCCTATGGCTACACCTTC

j_gene: TRBJ2-7
d_gene: TRBD1
v_gene: TRBV4-3
abundance: .
CDR3aa: CASSLNRGSYEQYF
CDR3nt: TGCGCCAGCAGCCTCAACAGGGGAAGCTACGAGCAGTACTTC

j_gene: TRBJ2-1
d_gene: TRBD2
v_gene: TRBV14
abundance: .
CDR3aa: CASSFMGGVEQFF
CDR3nt: TGTGCCAGCAGCTTTATGGGAGGGGTCGAGCAGTTCTTC

j_gene: TRBJ1-4
d_gene: .
v_gene: TRBV2
abundance: .
CDR3aa: CASRVPLSAGPFNEKLFF
CDR3nt: TGTGCCAGCAGAGTCCCACTCTCCGCAGGGCCTTTTAATGAAAAACTGTTTTTT

j_gene: TRBJ1-2
d_gene: .
v_gene: TRBV6-1
abundance: .
CDR3aa: CASSDSGSFNYGYTF
CDR3nt: TGTGCCAGCAGTGACTCGGGCAGCTTCAACTATGGCTACACCTTC

j_gene: TRBJ2-7
d_gene: TRBD2
v_gene: TRBV7-2
abundance: .
CDR3aa: CASSLAAGDEYEQYF
CDR3nt: TGTGCCAGCAGCTTAGCTGCGGGGGACGAATACGAGCAGTACTTC

j_gene: TRBJ1-1
d_gene: .
v_gene: TRBV7-2
abundance: .
CDR3aa: CASSLPGPYEAFF
CDR3nt: TGTGCCAGCAGCTTACCGGGGCCTTATGAAGCTTTCTTT

j_gene: TRBJ2-5
d_gene: .
v_gene: TRBV28
abundance: .
CDR3aa: CATGEDGTAETQYF
CDR3nt: TGTGCCACGGGGGAGGACGGAACAGCGGAGACCCAGTACTTC

j_gene: TRBJ2-5
d_gene: TRBD1
v_gene: TRBV7-2
abundance: .
CDR3aa: CASSIARDRQETQYF
CDR3nt: TGTGCCAGCAGCATCGCTCGGGACAGACAAGAGACCCAGTACTTC

j_gene: TRBJ1-2
d_gene: .
v_gene: TRBV30
abundance: .
CDR3aa: CAWVGRVNYGYTF
CDR3nt: TGTGCCTGGGTGGGTAGGGTCAACTATGGCTACACCTTC

j_gene: TRBJ1-1
d_gene: .
v_gene: TRBV5-4
abundance: .
CDR3aa: CASSLSPQRDTEAFF
CDR3nt: TGTGCCAGCAGCTTGTCCCCCCAGAGGGACACTGAAGCTTTCTTT

j_gene: TRBJ2-3
d_gene: .
v_gene: TRBV29-1
abundance: few
CDR3aa: CSVYEGDTQYF
CDR3nt: TGCAGCGTTTACGAAGGAGATACGCAGTATTTT

j_gene: TRBJ2-7
d_gene: .
v_gene: TRBV12-5
abundance: .
CDR3aa: CASGPLDEQYF
CDR3nt: TGTGCTAGTGGTCCCCTGGACGAGCAGTACTTC

j_gene: TRBJ2-7
d_gene: .
v_gene: TRBV29-1
abundance: .
CDR3aa: CSVEDQEGSGEQYF
CDR3nt: TGCAGCGTTGAAGATCAAGAGGGAAGCGGCGAGCAGTACTTC

j_gene: TRBJ2-3
d_gene: .
v_gene: TRBV9
abundance: .
CDR3aa: CASSVVLSTDTQYF
CDR3nt: TGTGCCAGCAGCGTAGTTCTGAGCACAGATACGCAGTATTTT

j_gene: TRBJ1-6
d_gene: .
v_gene: TRBV6-1
abundance: .
CDR3aa: CASSPVAYNSPLHF
CDR3nt: TGTGCCAGCAGCCCAGTAGCTTATAATTCACCCCTCCACTTT

j_gene: TRBJ2-2
d_gene: .
v_gene: TRBV7-6
abundance: .
CDR3aa: CASSSSPGLLAGELFF
CDR3nt: TGTGCCAGCAGCTCCTCCCCGGGACTCCTAGCCGGGGAGCTGTTTTTT

j_gene: TRBJ1-5
d_gene: TRBD1
v_gene: TRBV29-1
abundance: .
CDR3aa: CSVWTGGGQPQHF
CDR3nt: TGCAGCGTTTGGACAGGGGGCGGTCAGCCCCAGCATTTT

j_gene: TRBJ2-5
d_gene: TRBD2
v_gene: TRBV9
abundance: .
CDR3aa: CASSRLAGGWETQYF
CDR3nt: TGTGCCAGCTCTAGACTAGCGGGGGGCTGGGAGACCCAGTACTTC

j_gene: TRBJ2-7
d_gene: .
v_gene: TRBV7-9
abundance: .
CDR3aa: CASSLAPFRTASYEQYF
CDR3nt: TGTGCCAGCAGCCTCGCCCCCTTCAGGACAGCGTCCTACGAGCAGTACTTC

j_gene: TRBJ1-1
d_gene: .
v_gene: TRBV7-6
abundance: .
CDR3aa: CASSLVRDTEAFF
CDR3nt: TGTGCCAGCAGCTTAGTCCGGGACACTGAAGCTTTCTTT

j_gene: TRBJ1-1
d_gene: .
v_gene: TRBV6-1
abundance: .
CDR3aa: CASTAGSWNTEAFF
CDR3nt: TGTGCCAGCACTGCTGGGAGTTGGAACACTGAAGCTTTCTTT

j_gene: TRBJ2-7
d_gene: .
v_gene: TRBV7-2
abundance: .
CDR3aa: CASSLSRVLPEQYF
CDR3nt: TGTGCCAGCAGCTTATCCAGGGTACTTCCCGAGCAGTACTTC

j_gene: TRBJ2-3
d_gene: .
v_gene: TRBV5-6
abundance: .
CDR3aa: CASSLAEGVKTQYF
CDR3nt: TGTGCCAGCAGCTTGGCTGAAGGGGTGAAAACGCAGTATTTT

j_gene: TRBJ2-5
d_gene: .
v_gene: TRBV6-5
abundance: .
CDR3aa: CASSPPGSLETQYF
CDR3nt: TGTGCCAGCAGCCCCCCGGGATCCTTGGAGACCCAGTACTTC

j_gene: TRBJ1-4
d_gene: .
v_gene: TRBV4-2
abundance: once
CDR3aa: CASSQEGGGAKEKLFF
CDR3nt: TGTGCCAGCAGCCAAGAAGGAGGGGGGGCCAAGGAAAAACTGTTTTTT